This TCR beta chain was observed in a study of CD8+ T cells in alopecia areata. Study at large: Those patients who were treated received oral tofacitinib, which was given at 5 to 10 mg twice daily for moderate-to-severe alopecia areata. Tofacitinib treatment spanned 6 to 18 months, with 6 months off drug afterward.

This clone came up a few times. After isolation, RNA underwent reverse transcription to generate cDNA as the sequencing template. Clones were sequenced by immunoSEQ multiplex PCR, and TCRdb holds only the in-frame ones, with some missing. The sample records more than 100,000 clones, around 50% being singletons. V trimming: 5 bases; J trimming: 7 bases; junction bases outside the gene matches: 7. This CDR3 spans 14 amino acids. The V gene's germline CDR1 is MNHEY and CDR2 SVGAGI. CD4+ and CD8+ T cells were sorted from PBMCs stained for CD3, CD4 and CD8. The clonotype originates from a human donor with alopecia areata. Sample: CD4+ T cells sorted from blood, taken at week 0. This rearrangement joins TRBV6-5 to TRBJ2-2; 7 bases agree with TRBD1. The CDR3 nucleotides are TGTGCCAGCAGTCGTACAGGGGTTGGCGGGGAGCTGTTTTTT. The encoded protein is CASSRTGVGGELFF.